The entry below gives a single T cell receptor (beta chain) sequence along with its context. Its antigen is not identified. The authors incorporated unique molecular identifiers into the TCR beta cDNA libraries. From approximately 0.95 to 9.8 million T cells, roughly 530,000 cDNA molecules were obtained. TCRdb reanalysed the PCR reads using MiXCR and keeps one entry per CDR3 protein. Here the sample spans hundreds of thousands of distinct CDR3 sequences, 59% being singletons. Germline lookup yields CDR1 SGHTA and CDR2 FQGNSA. The CDR3 loop spans 16 amino acids. J lost 6 bases, V lost 3 bases, and 8 bases had no gene match. The sample belongs to a study of post-analysis software for immune sequencing data. The study, taken as a whole, reports: Normalized Chao1 diversity was significantly lower in multiple sclerosis patients than in controls. Samples from a shared batch, those prepared together, strongly co-clustered by F measure. Among five TRBV segments more frequent in patients than controls were TRBV5-6, TRBV5-1 and TRBV20-1.

This TCR derives from a girl aged 2-10 years with multiple sclerosis. The chain recombines TRBV7-2 with TRBJ2-1, with 10 bases identical to TRBD2. Sequencing was done on a sample of blood. CDR3 residues: CASSLTSSGGRNEQFF. The CDR3 region has the DNA TGTGCCAGCAGCTTGACTTCTAGCGGGGGCCGCAATGAGCAGTTCTTC. The full variable domain, its missing parts supplied by reference TRBV7-2 and TRBJ2-1, is GAGVSQSPSNKVTEKGKDVELRCDPISGHTALYWYRQSLGQGLEFLIYFQGNSAPDKSGLPSDRFSAERTGGSVSTLTIQRTQQEDSAVYLCASSLTSSGGRNEQFFGPGTRLTVL.